A single sample gave rise to the 32 T cell receptor beta chains below, sequenced in a study of blood T cell repertoires in COVID-19. Produced via immunoSEQ multiplex PCR; TCRdb's table is partial and in-frame only. The table includes about 160,000 clones, about 85% detected once. Sequenced input: peripheral blood. The receptors were sampled from a man in his forties or fifties with acute or convalescent COVID-19.

The rearrangement joins TRBV21-1 to TRBJ1-1. TRBV21-1 is an annotated pseudogene. This CDR3 is built from 14 residues. The CDR3 region has the DNA TGTGCCAGCGGTGTCCGGGGGATGAACACTGAAGCTTTCTTT. This gives the protein CASGVRGMNTEAFF.

The V call is TRBV27, the J call TRBJ2-1; D is possibly TRBD2 (6 bases). CDR1 is MNHEY and CDR2 is SMNVEV in the germline V gene (reference sequence). CDR3 length: 18 residues. V lost 0 bases and J 6 bases, leaving 21 bases between the germline ends. The CDR3 DNA follows: TGTGCCAGCAGTTTATCGCCCGACCGAGGGACTCCCCTCAATGAGCAGTTCTTC. As protein: CASSLSPDRGTPLNEQFF.

The chain has TRBV12-3 or TRBV12-4 and TRBJ1-2; no firm D call. There are 13 residues in the CDR3. Trimming took 3 bases from V and 8 from J, leaving 13 bases between them. The CDR3 coding sequence is TGTGCCAGCAGTTTGGGAGGATTGGGAGGCTACACCTTC. This codes for CASSLGGLGGYTF.

Only one count was recorded for this clone. The chain joins TRBV3-1 (or the pseudogene TRBV3-2) to TRBJ2-6; the match to TRBD2 covers 7 bases. CDR3 size: 16 residues. Unmatched junction bases numbered 2, after V lost 3 bases and J lost 0 bases. The germline gives CDR1 LGHDT, CDR2 YNNKEL (reference sequence). The DNA of the CDR3 is TGTGCCAGCAGCCAGGGGGGGGGCTCTGGGGCCAACGTCCTGACTTTC. This translates into CASSQGGGSGANVLTF.

The chain links TRBV30 to TRBJ1-1, with unresolved D. This CDR3 region has 13 residues. The V and J ends lost 1 base and 5 bases respectively, with 11 bases between them. Germline values: CDR1 GTSNPN, CDR2 SVGIG (reference sequence). CDR3 coding DNA: TGTGCCTGGAGTGACGATCCGGGGACTGAAGCTTTCTTT. It specifies CAWSDDPGTEAFF.

This chain joins TRBV5-6 and TRBJ1-2; TRBD1 is a possible D gene (5 bases). The germline V gene has CDR1 SGHDT and CDR2 YYEEEE. This CDR3 has 14 amino acids. Trimming took off 3 bases at V and 8 bases at J, with 17 bases between the two ends. The CDR3 DNA sequence: TGTGCCAGCAGCTCATACGGTGGGGGGTACGGCTACACCTTC. It is translated as CASSSYGGGYGYTF. The variable domain in full, completed from reference TRBV5-6 and TRBJ1-2, reads DAGVTQSPTHLIKTRGQQVTLRCSPKSGHDTVSWYQQALGQGPQFIFQYYEEEERQRGNFPDRFSGHQFPNYSSELNVNALLLGDSALYLCASSSYGGGYGYTFGSGTRLTVV.

This chain joins TRBV7-2 and TRBJ2-4, with 7 bases fitting TRBD2. The CDR3 totals 16 residues. The V gene end was trimmed by 4 bases and the J gene end by 1 base; junction bases not matched to a gene: 7. Germline CDR1 reads SGHTA; CDR2 reads FQGNSA. The CDR3 coding sequence is TGTGCCAGCAGCTATCAGGGAGGGTTGGCCAAAAACATTCAGTACTTC. Its protein is CASSYQGGLAKNIQYF.

The rearrangement uses TRBV2 and TRBJ2-7, with a weak D call TRBD1 (6 bases). V shed 7 bases and J shed 0 bases, with 16 bases lying between them. Germline V gene lookup returns CDR1 SNHLY and CDR2 FYNNEI. The CDR3 loop spans 15 amino acids. Here the CDR3 reads CASKTDRSSSYEQYF. CDR3 bases: TGTGCCAGCAAGACGGACAGATCAAGCTCCTACGAGCAGTACTTC.

The chain is built from TRBV5-6 and TRBJ1-5; a weak D match, TRBD1 (5 bases). CDR3 size: 15 residues. Trimming took off 7 bases at V and 4 bases at J, with 18 bases between the two ends. CDR1 is SGHDT, CDR2 YYEEEE, per germline. CDR3 residues: CASSTIQGFNQPQHF. CDR3 nucleotide sequence: TGTGCCAGCTCAACGATCCAGGGATTTAATCAGCCCCAGCATTTT.

A single count supports this clone. The V and J genes are TRBV5-6 and TRBJ2-7, with D tentatively TRBD1 (6 bases). Trimming shortened V by 6 bases and J by 2 bases, and 15 bases separated the two germline ends. The length of the CDR3 is 14 residues. The germline gives CDR1 SGHDT, CDR2 YYEEEE. In DNA form, the CDR3 reads TGTGCCAGCACCCTAAGAGGGGGAACCTACGAGCAGTACTTC. The encoded protein is CASTLRGGTYEQYF.

The chain combines TRBV9 with TRBJ1-2, with D tentatively TRBD1 (6 bases). V was clipped by 3 bases and J by 3 bases, with 24 bases between them. The CDR3 length is 18 residues. Germline values: CDR1 SGDLS, CDR2 YYNGEE. The CDR3, as DNA: TGTGCCAGCAGCGCTGATGTAACTGGGACATCCACATACTATGGCTACACCTTC. Translating gives CASSADVTGTSTYYGYTF.

The rearrangement joins TRBV7-2 to TRBJ1-5; maybe TRBD1 (5 bases). The CDR3 has 15 amino acids. Germline V gene data show CDR1 as SGHTA and CDR2 as FQGNSA. V was clipped by 3 bases and J by 4 bases, with 13 bases between them. The CDR3, as DNA: TGTGCCAGCAGCTTGGAACAGGCGGCTAATCAGCCCCAGCATTTT. Its translation is CASSLEQAANQPQHF.

The V call is TRBV5-6, the J call TRBJ2-5, with 12 nucleotides matching TRBD2. The CDR3 sequence is 14 residues long. CDR1 is SGHDT, CDR2 YYEEEE, per germline. V shed 4 bases and J 5 bases; nucleotides not matched to a gene: 3. CDR3 region: CASSPGTSGETQYF. CDR3 sequence (DNA): TGTGCCAGCAGCCCCGGGACTAGCGGGGAGACCCAGTACTTC.

This clone showed up just once. This rearrangement joins TRBV13 to TRBJ1-6; TRBD1 is a possible D gene (5 bases). There are 15 residues in the CDR3. Deletions cut 5 bases from V and 6 bases from J, with 14 bases between. Germline values: CDR1 PRHDT, CDR2 FYEKMQ (reference sequence). CDR3 sequence reads: CASSEGFGGNSPLHF. The CDR3 bases are TGTGCCAGCAGCGAGGGGTTCGGGGGTAATTCACCCCTCCACTTT.

The chain uses TRBV9 and TRBJ2-2, with 14 bases fitting TRBD2. The V gene end was trimmed by 3 bases and the J gene end by 0 bases; junction bases not matched to a gene: 7. The CDR3 sequence is 19 residues long. Germline V gene lookup returns CDR1 SGDLS and CDR2 YYNGEE. The CDR3 DNA reads as TGTGCCAGCAGCGACACCGGGACTAGCGGGGGAGCGAACACCGGGGAGCTGTTTTTT. This sequence encodes CASSDTGTSGGANTGELFF.

This clone was detected only once. This chain connects TRBV28 to TRBJ2-6; TRBD1 agrees at 9 bases. Germline lookup yields CDR1 MDHEN and CDR2 SYDVKM. The length of the CDR3 is 20 residues. V gave up 6 bases and J gave up 0 bases; unmatched junction bases: 15. In DNA, the CDR3 is TGTGCCAGCAGCCCACTTTGGGGGGGGACAGGGAGCTCTGGGGCCAACGTCCTGACTTTC. Protein product: CASSPLWGGTGSSGANVLTF. Using reference TRBV28 and TRBJ2-6 for the parts outside the CDR3, the full variable domain is DVKVTQSSRYLVKRTGEKVFLECVQDMDHENMFWYRQDPGLGLRLIYFSYDVKMKEKGDIPEGYSVSREKKERFSLILESASTNQTSMYLCASSPLWGGTGSSGANVLTFGAGSRLTVL.

This chain links TRBV2 with TRBJ1-5; TRBD1 aligns across 7 bases. Trimming at V came to 6 bases and at J to 5 bases, leaving 4 bases not matched to a gene. CDR1 SNHLY and CDR2 FYNNEI come from the germline V gene. The CDR3 spans 13 residues. The CDR3 spells CASSRDSYQPQHF. The CDR3, as DNA: TGTGCCAGCAGCCGGGACAGCTATCAGCCCCAGCATTTT.

The chain uses TRBV7-2 and TRBJ1-3; a weak D match, TRBD1 (5 bases). CDR3 length: 17 amino acids. From germline, CDR1 is SGHTA and CDR2 FQGNSA. Trimming pared 1 base from V and 0 bases from J, leaving 13 bases between. This chain's CDR3 is CASSLVGTGVSGNTIYF. The CDR3 bases are TGTGCCAGCAGCTTAGTCGGCACAGGCGTCTCTGGAAACACCATATATTTT.

The chain carries TRBV15 and TRBJ1-4; perhaps TRBD1 as D (6 bases). The CDR3 is made up of 17 amino acids. Per germline, CDR1 LNHNV and CDR2 YYDKDF (reference sequence). Between the trimmed V and J ends, which lost 1 base and 3 bases, there was a span of 15 bases. The CDR3 here is CATSRGAGAMANEKLFF. The CDR3, as DNA: TGTGCCACCAGCAGAGGGGCGGGGGCGATGGCTAATGAAAAACTGTTTTTT.

The chain has TRBV5-1 and TRBJ2-3; weak D call: TRBD2 (6 bases). CDR1 SGHRS and CDR2 YFSETQ come from the germline V gene. The CDR3 totals 14 residues. Trimming took 0 bases from V and 4 from J, leaving 9 bases between them. CDR3 coding DNA: TGCGCCAGCAGCTTGGCCGGGGGATCAGATACGCAGTATTTT. Protein: CASSLAGGSDTQYF.

V and J are TRBV5-1 and TRBJ2-7; D unresolved. V dropped 4 bases and J dropped 3 bases, with 14 bases sitting between them. CDR3 size: 14 residues. The germline gives CDR1 SGHRS, CDR2 YFSETQ. Written as DNA, the CDR3 is TGCGCCAGCAGCCGGTCGTCCCCCGGCTACGAGCAGTACTTC. This encodes CASSRSSPGYEQYF.

V and J are TRBV3-1 (or the pseudogene TRBV3-2) and TRBJ1-5, with D hard to call. Germline V gives CDR1 LGHDT, CDR2 YNNKEL (reference sequence). Trimming left V 4 bases short and J 3 bases short, with 7 bases between. The CDR3 has 13 residues. The CDR3 spells CASSPSTNQPQHF. CDR3 sequence (DNA): TGTGCCAGCAGCCCGAGTACCAATCAGCCCCAGCATTTT.

The chain uses TRBV19 and TRBJ2-1, with D uncertain. Germline V gene data show CDR1 as LNHDA and CDR2 as SQIVND (reference sequence). The CDR3 contains 13 residues. V dropped 3 bases and J dropped 5 bases, with 8 bases sitting between them. CDR3 sequence: CASSISQNNEQFF. The CDR3 bases are TGTGCCAGTAGTATTTCCCAGAACAATGAGCAGTTCTTC.

This clone has only one observation. The same CDR3 can be traced to other DNA sequences in this sample. V is TRBV2 and J is TRBJ1-5; no clear D. Germline V gene data show CDR1 as SNHLY and CDR2 as FYNNEI. This CDR3 spans 12 amino acids. V dropped 4 bases and J dropped 2 bases, with 3 bases sitting between them. CDR3 sequence: CASSVGNQPQHF. The CDR3 DNA sequence: TGTGCCAGCAGTGTCGGCAATCAGCCCCAGCATTTT.

This clone has a handful of counts. This sample also contains other DNA sequences that code for the same CDR3. This chain joins TRBV11-2 and TRBJ2-1; 7 bases fit TRBD2. The CDR3 contains 14 residues. CDR1 is SGHAT, CDR2 FQNNGV, per germline. Unmatched junction bases numbered 1, after V lost 1 base and J lost 4 bases. This chain's CDR3 is CASSLAGGYNEQFF. CDR3 bases: TGTGCCAGCAGCTTAGCGGGGGGATACAATGAGCAGTTCTTC.

This chain connects TRBV10-3 to TRBJ2-5; D not certain. CDR1 ENHRY and CDR2 SYGVKD come from the germline V gene. V lost 2 bases to trimming and J lost 4 bases, with 5 bases between them. This CDR3 spans 12 amino acids. DNA of the CDR3: TGTGCCATCAGTGAGCCATCAGAGACCCAGTACTTC. Translated, it gives CAISEPSETQYF.

The chain employs TRBV19 and TRBJ2-7; D possibly corresponds to TRBD1 (5 bases). V lost 6 bases and J lost 6, with 18 bases in between. The CDR3 sequence is 14 residues long. Germline loops: CDR1 LNHDA, CDR2 SQIVND (reference sequence). The DNA of the CDR3 is TGTGCCAGTAGCAGCCAACAGGATACCGGCGAGCAGTACTTC. Translated: CASSSQQDTGEQYF.

The chain has TRBV27 and TRBJ1-1; no reliable D call. V lost 6 bases and J lost 1, with 15 bases in between. The CDR3 extends over 15 amino acids. In germline, CDR1 is MNHEY, CDR2 SMNVEV (reference sequence). CDR3 DNA sequence: TGTGCCAGCAGCCCGATTGGACTGGGGAACACTGAAGCTTTCTTT. Its translation: CASSPIGLGNTEAFF.

V is TRBV4-1 and J is TRBJ2-7; tentative D call: TRBD1 (6 bases). V lost 4 bases and J lost 7, with 17 bases in between. The CDR3 extends over 14 amino acids. Germline lookup yields CDR1 MGHRA and CDR2 YSYEKL. For the CDR3, the DNA is TGCGCCAGCAGCCGTGTGTCAGGGGATCGGGAGCAGTACTTC. It encodes CASSRVSGDREQYF.

The chain joins TRBV18 to TRBJ2-1, with TRBD1 identical over 9 bases. The CDR3 has 16 residues. Germline-derived CDR1 and CDR2 are KGHSH and LQKENI. V shed 2 bases and J 3 bases; nucleotides not matched to a gene: 5. The chain's CDR3 is CASSPTTGGNYNEQFF. In nucleotides, the CDR3 is TGTGCCAGCTCACCAACGACAGGGGGTAACTACAATGAGCAGTTCTTC.

V gene TRBV27 combines with J gene TRBJ1-2; 9 bases align to TRBD1. This CDR3 is 15 amino acids long. Germline values: CDR1 MNHEY, CDR2 SMNVEV (reference sequence). V gave up 5 bases and J gave up 4 bases; unmatched junction bases: 8. The CDR3 is CASSIRQGVAYGYTF. As DNA, the CDR3 is TGTGCCAGCAGTATAAGACAGGGGGTGGCCTATGGCTACACCTTC.

The chain couples TRBV24-1 to TRBJ2-7; 7 positions agree with TRBD2. The germline gives CDR1 KGHDR, CDR2 SFDVKD. CDR3 length: 13 amino acids. V shed 4 bases, J shed 2 bases, and the junction held 1 base outside the gene matches. The CDR3 region is CATSDGLAYEQYF. CDR3 sequence (DNA): TGTGCCACCAGTGACGGACTAGCCTACGAGCAGTACTTC.